This passage covers 3 T cell receptor beta chains from one sample sequenced in a study of radiation and T cells in renal cell carcinoma. Documented time point: baseline pretreatment blood. Treatment given: 15 Gy SBRT to primary tumor, nephrectomy 4 weeks later. Produced via immunoSEQ multiplex PCR; TCRdb's table is partial and in-frame only. This sample yields some 100,000 clones, of which approximately 83% are seen a single time; 5% to 6.5% belongs to the top ten. The sequences come from blood, collected from a patient whose treatment included radiotherapy and nephrectomy. These receptors all come from a man in his sixties with renal cell carcinoma.

The chain couples TRBV2 to TRBJ2-2; TRBD2 agrees at 9 bases. Germline CDR1 SNHLY, CDR2 FYNNEI. The J segment lost 7 bases and the V segment lost 3 bases, leaving 12 bases of the junction unmatched. This CDR3 is 17 amino acids long. CDR3 coding DNA: TGTGCCAGCAGTGATGGAGATAGCGGGAGTAGTGTCGGGGAGCTGTTTTTT. It is translated as CASSDGDSGSSVGELFF. The full variable domain, rest sourced from reference TRBV2 and TRBJ2-2, is EPEVTQTPSHQVTQMGQEVILRCVPISNHLYFYWYRQILGQKVEFLVSFYNNEISEKSEIFDDQFSVERPDGSNFTLKIRSTKLEDSAMYFCASSDGDSGSSVGELFFGEGSRLTVL.

The chain joins TRBV10-3 to TRBJ2-7; TRBD1 agrees at 7 bases. The CDR3 is made up of 12 amino acids. Per germline, CDR1 ENHRY and CDR2 SYGVKD. Germline trimming cut 11 bases from V and 5 bases from J; bases unmatched to any gene: 9. The CDR3 nucleotides read TGTGCCTCCTTAGGACAGGCAGACGAGCAGTACTTC. This gives the protein CASLGQADEQYF.

This rearrangement joins TRBV6-6 to TRBJ2-7, with D possibly matching TRBD1 (5 bases). CDR1 and CDR2 (germline): MNHNY, SVGAGI (reference sequence). V was clipped by 7 bases and J by 6 bases, with 19 bases between them. There are 14 residues in the CDR3. CDR3 in amino acids: CASTSPGSWGEQYF. The CDR3 nucleotides read TGTGCCAGCACATCCCCAGGGTCCTGGGGCGAGCAGTACTTC.